The rows below give T cell receptor beta chains drawn from one sample of a study of blood T cell repertoires in COVID-19. Libraries were prepared by immunoSEQ multiplex PCR; TCRdb keeps only in-frame clonotypes and omits some of them. The data show under 90,000 clones, 70% to 80% seen once. Sequencing was carried out using peripheral blood. These receptors all come from a human donor in a cohort sampled during active COVID-19. Both conserved end residues are part of each CDR3. Each record gives: V gene, clone size, CDR3 length, D gene, J gene, CDR3 DNA, CDR3 protein. The D gene is left open where the match is weak. A row's size may be missing; if present it is once, few, many or a size class.

TRBV29-1	few	13	-	TRBJ2-2	TGCAGCGTCGCACAGGGAAACACCGGGGAGCTGTTTTTT	CSVAQGNTGELFF
TRBV24-1	-	16	-	TRBJ2-2	TGTGCCACCAGTAGAAGGGCGGGGAGGAACACCGGGGAGCTGTTTTTT	CATSRRAGRNTGELFF
TRBV15	-	18	TRBD1	TRBJ2-5	TGTGCCACCAGCAGAGACACGATGACAGGGATAGGCCAAGAGACCCAGTACTTC	CATSRDTMTGIGQETQYF
TRBV6-6	-	17	TRBD1	TRBJ1-2	TGTGCCAGCAGACGAGGACAGGGGGCGAAGGTATCCTATGGCTACACCTTC	CASRRGQGAKVSYGYTF
TRBV5-6	-	15	TRBD1	TRBJ2-5	TGTGCCAGCAGCCCGGACAGGGGCCTGCAAGAGACCCAGTACTTC	CASSPDRGLQETQYF
TRBV3-1/TRBV3-2	-	15	-	TRBJ1-2	TGTGCCAGCAGCCAAGCGGCCCGGGGGTCGGATGGCTACACCTTC	CASSQAARGSDGYTF
TRBV18	-	13	-	TRBJ1-5	TGTGCCAGCTCACCAAAGACAGGTCAGCCCCAGCATTTT	CASSPKTGQPQHF
TRBV7-2	once	14	-	TRBJ2-3	TGTGCCAGCAGCTCGGCCCCTAGTACGAATACGCAGTATTTT	CASSSAPSTNTQYF
TRBV3-1/TRBV3-2	many	16	-	TRBJ1-3	TGTGCCAGCAGCCATGGAGGACAGCCCTCTGGAAACACCATATATTTT	CASSHGGQPSGNTIYF
TRBV9	once	15	-	TRBJ1-6	TGTGCCAGCAGCGTGGGACCTTCTAGGGGGTCACCCCTCCACTTT	CASSVGPSRGSPLHF
TRBV7-2	once	15	TRBD2	TRBJ2-5	TGTGCCAGCAGCTTAAGCGGGACCCACGCAGAGACCCAGTACTTC	CASSLSGTHAETQYF